This is a list of T cell receptor beta chains from one sample in a study of T cell responses to AZD1222 COVID-19 vaccine. Produced via immunoSEQ multiplex PCR; TCRdb's table is partial and in-frame only. This table holds about 130,000 clones, around 90% found once. The input for sequencing was peripheral blood, taken on day 0 of AZD1222 vaccination. These receptors were obtained from an adult in good health. Each CDR3 is given with its conserved first and last residue. D genes are given only for firm matches. Size is omitted from some rows. Given values are once, few, many or a class for expanded clones.

>TRBJ2-5|.|TRBV11-1|once
TGTGCCAGCAGCTTAGTTCCCCGAGAGACCCAGTACTTC
CASSLVPRETQYF
>TRBJ1-2|.|TRBV5-5|.
TGTGCCAGCAGCTTGGGACAGGCCGGTGGCTACACCTTC
CASSLGQAGGYTF
>TRBJ2-2|TRBD2|TRBV6-1|.
TGTGCCAGCAGTGAATTCAGCGGGGGAATCACCGGGGAGCTGTTTTTT
CASSEFSGGITGELFF
>TRBJ2-5|.|TRBV24-1|.
TGTGCCACCAGTCCCTTATCAGGAGGGGGGGCGTTTCAGACCCAGTACTTC
CATSPLSGGGAFQTQYF
>TRBJ1-5|.|TRBV24-1|.
TGTGCCACCAGTGCCCATGGGCACAATCAGCCCCAGCATTTT
CATSAHGHNQPQHF
>TRBJ1-1|.|TRBV29-1|.
TGCAGCGTTCGGGACGGTCCCCAAGCTTTCTTT
CSVRDGPQAFF
>TRBJ1-1|.|TRBV7-2|.
TGTGCCAGCAGCTTAGGCGTTTATGGGGAAGCTTTCTTT
CASSLGVYGEAFF
>TRBJ1-6|.|TRBV6-1|.
TGTGCCAGCGGTGAGGTCGTGAATTCACCCCTCCACTTT
CASGEVVNSPLHF
>TRBJ1-1|.|TRBV18|once
TGTGCCAGCCGGCAGGGCCCTGAAGCTTTCTTT
CASRQGPEAFF
>TRBJ2-3|.|TRBV30|.
TGTGCCTGGGGGGTACCGAGCACAGATACGCAGTATTTT
CAWGVPSTDTQYF
>TRBJ1-3|.|TRBV28|.
TGTGCCAGCGGAGGACAGCGAAACACCATATATTTT
CASGGQRNTIYF
>TRBJ2-3|TRBD2|TRBV2|.
TGTGCCAGCAGGGGGACTAGCGGGGGTTATGATACGCAGTATTTT
CASRGTSGGYDTQYF
>TRBJ1-5|.|TRBV9|.
TGTGCCAGCAGCTCGACGGGGGGGCGTCCTTTTCAGCCCCAGCATTTT
CASSSTGGRPFQPQHF
>TRBJ1-4|TRBD1|TRBV19|few
TGTGCCAGTAGTATAGTCTCCACACAGGGGGCGGTGGGAACTAATGAAAAACTGTTTTTT
CASSIVSTQGAVGTNEKLFF
>TRBJ2-7|.|TRBV28|.
TGTGCCAGCGGCTACGAGCAGTACTTC
CASGYEQYF
>TRBJ2-2|.|TRBV15|once
TGTGCCACCAGCAGAGATCGGGCCGCTTCCACCGGGGAGCTGTTTTTT
CATSRDRAASTGELFF
>TRBJ1-5|.|TRBV6-6|.
TGTGCCAGCAGTTATCGGCAGGTCAATCAGCCCCAGCATTTT
CASSYRQVNQPQHF
>TRBJ2-3|TRBD2|TRBV5-1|.
TGCGCCAGCAGTCTTCTAGCGGGGAGCACAGATACGCAGTATTTT
CASSLLAGSTDTQYF
>TRBJ1-1|.|TRBV11-2|few
TGTGCCAGCAGCGACGGTTTCACTGAAGCTTTCTTT
CASSDGFTEAFF
>TRBJ2-2|.|TRBV7-2|.
TGTGCCAGCGGTACGCGGGGACAAAACACCGGGGAGCTGTTTTTT
CASGTRGQNTGELFF
>TRBJ1-2|.|TRBV15|.
TGTGCCACCAGCAGAGTTGGGAGTGGCTACACCTTC
CATSRVGSGYTF
>TRBJ1-5|.|TRBV6-1|.
TGTGCCAGCAGTGAAAGCCCCGGAACGGCTCAGCCCCAGCATTTT
CASSESPGTAQPQHF
>TRBJ2-7|TRBD1|TRBV9|.
TGTGCCAGCAGCGTAGATTGGGACAGGGTCCACGAGCAGTACTTC
CASSVDWDRVHEQYF
>TRBJ2-3|.|TRBV6-5|.
TGTGCCGGAAAAAGAGGAGGGGCAACAGATACGCAGTATTTT
CAGKRGGATDTQYF
>TRBJ2-2|.|TRBV24-1|.
TGTGCCACCAGCCTGTCGCAAACAGGGGAGCTGTTTTTT
CATSLSQTGELFF
>TRBJ2-7|.|TRBV18|.
TGTGCCAGCTCACCACCGCCAGGGACCTACGAGCAGTACTTC
CASSPPPGTYEQYF
>TRBJ2-1|.|TRBV2|.
TGTGCCAGCCGGGACCTGAGGTCCTACAATGAGCAGTTCTTC
CASRDLRSYNEQFF
>TRBJ1-2|.|TRBV30|.
TGTGCCTGGAGAGGCGAAGGGGTCTATGGCTACACCTTC
CAWRGEGVYGYTF